These 11 T cell receptor beta chains share one sample of origin, sequenced in a study of neurological immune-mediated disorders. TCRdb reanalysed the 5' RACE reads using MiXCR and keeps one entry per CDR3 protein. The sample carries some 50,000 distinct CDR3 sequences, roughly 13% recorded once. Time point in this sample: longitudinal time-point 2. The specimen was PBMCs. The origin of the receptors is a male donor with HTLV-1-associated myelopathy (HAM/TSP).

This clonotype was counted at least ten times. This sequence joins TRBV7-9 and TRBJ2-1; 14 bases match TRBD2. Germline values: CDR1 SEHNR, CDR2 FQNEAQ (reference sequence). The CDR3 sequence is 18 residues long. The V segment lost 4 bases and the J segment 0 bases; nucleotides outside the gene matches: 5. The CDR3 nucleotides read TGTGCCAGCAGCTCGACTAGCGGGGGGGTCCGCTCCTACAATGAGCAGTTCTTC. Translation: CASSSTSGGVRSYNEQFF.

This clonotype has at least ten counts. The chain employs TRBV5-1 and TRBJ1-4; 7 nucleotides line up with TRBD1. Unmatched junction bases numbered 10, after V lost 4 bases and J lost 7 bases. This CDR3 region has 15 residues. Germline CDR1 is SGHRS and CDR2 is YFSETQ. CDR3 in DNA: TGCGCCAGCAGCCCTCCGGGGAGGGACAGTGAAAAACTGTTTTTT. Translation gives CASSPPGRDSEKLFF.

This clonotype appeared many times. The chain employs TRBV27 and TRBJ1-5; tentative D call: TRBD1 (6 bases). Trimming cost V 5 bases and J 4 bases, with 9 bases left between them. The germline V gene has CDR1 MNHEY and CDR2 SMNVEV (reference sequence). The CDR3 is 13 amino acids. This CDR3 reads CASSRQVNQPQHF. The CDR3 DNA reads as TGTGCCAGCAGTAGACAGGTAAATCAGCCCCAGCATTTT.

At least ten counts were recorded for this clonotype. The gene calls are TRBV5-1 and TRBJ2-1, with TRBD2 matching over 12 bases. Trimming cost V 1 base and J 3 bases; bases outside gene matches: 2. The CDR3 is made up of 16 amino acids. Germline values: CDR1 SGHRS, CDR2 YFSETQ. CDR3 sequence (DNA): TGCGCCAGCAGCTTGACTAGCGGGGGGAGCTACAATGAGCAGTTCTTC. It codes for CASSLTSGGSYNEQFF.

This clonotype was counted ten times or more. The chain uses TRBV20-1 and TRBJ1-2; D uncertain. The CDR3 is made up of 11 amino acids. The germline V gene has CDR1 DFQATT and CDR2 SNEGSKA (reference sequence). The CDR3 region is CSCEYGDGYTF. In DNA, the CDR3 is TGCAGCTGCGAGTATGGAGATGGCTACACCTTC.

A remark on this clonotype: With a much larger clone just one base away, this may be a read error. The J gene is TRBJ2-1, the V gene TRBV7-2; no definite D call. Germline V lookup: CDR1 SGHTA, CDR2 FQGNSA. Trimming removed 5 bases at V and 9 bases at J, with 11 bases between. CDR3 length equals 12 residues. The chain's CDR3 is CASSPWHLEQFF. CDR3 nucleotides: TGTGCCAGCAGCCCCTGGCATCTTGAGCAGTTCTTC.

This clonotype has at least ten counts. This chain joins TRBV7-9 and TRBJ1-2, with 9 bases that match TRBD1. The CDR3 spans 13 residues. The V gene's germline CDR1 is SEHNR and CDR2 FQNEAQ (reference sequence). V was pared by 3 bases and J by 7 bases, with 3 bases of the junction left unmatched. This CDR3 reads CASSLGQGGGYTF. In DNA form, the CDR3 reads TGTGCCAGCAGCTTGGGACAGGGTGGTGGCTACACCTTC.

This clonotype was counted many times. The J gene is TRBJ1-3, the V gene TRBV20-1; TRBD1 is a possible D gene (6 bases). Germline V gene sequence: CDR1 DFQATT, CDR2 SNEGSKA (reference sequence). The V gene lost 1 base and the J gene lost 2 bases, with 6 bases spanning the gap. The CDR3 has 13 residues. The CDR3 coding sequence is TGCAGTGCTAGAGGGACAGCTGGAAACACCATATATTTT. This encodes CSARGTAGNTIYF.

The table lists this clonotype with many counts. V is TRBV7-6 and J is TRBJ2-1; 14 positions agree with TRBD2. The V segment lost 0 bases and the J segment 4 bases; nucleotides outside the gene matches: 5. This CDR3 comprises 18 residues. Germline V gene lookup returns CDR1 SGHVS and CDR2 FNYEAQ. The CDR3 spells CASSLAGTSGGPYNEQFF. The CDR3 nucleotides read TGTGCCAGCAGCTTAGCTGGGACTAGCGGGGGACCATACAATGAGCAGTTCTTC.

This clonotype was detected ten times or more. The chain combines TRBV5-6 with TRBJ2-2, with D perhaps matching TRBD1 (6 bases). V dropped 3 bases and J dropped 1 base, with 7 bases sitting between them. The CDR3 length is 14 residues. The V gene's germline CDR1 is SGHDT and CDR2 YYEEEE. The CDR3 spells CASSWGQNTGELFF. CDR3 nucleotide sequence: TGTGCCAGCAGCTGGGGACAGAACACCGGGGAGCTGTTTTTT.

This clonotype was observed many times. This chain joins TRBV5-1 and TRBJ1-1; 8 bases fit TRBD1. In germline, CDR1 is SGHRS, CDR2 YFSETQ. CDR3 length: 14 amino acids. With V trimmed by 3 bases and J by 4 bases, 5 bases remained unmatched. CDR3 bases: TGCGCCAGCAGCTGGACAGGGAGCACCACTGAAGCTTTCTTT. It yields the protein CASSWTGSTTEAFF.